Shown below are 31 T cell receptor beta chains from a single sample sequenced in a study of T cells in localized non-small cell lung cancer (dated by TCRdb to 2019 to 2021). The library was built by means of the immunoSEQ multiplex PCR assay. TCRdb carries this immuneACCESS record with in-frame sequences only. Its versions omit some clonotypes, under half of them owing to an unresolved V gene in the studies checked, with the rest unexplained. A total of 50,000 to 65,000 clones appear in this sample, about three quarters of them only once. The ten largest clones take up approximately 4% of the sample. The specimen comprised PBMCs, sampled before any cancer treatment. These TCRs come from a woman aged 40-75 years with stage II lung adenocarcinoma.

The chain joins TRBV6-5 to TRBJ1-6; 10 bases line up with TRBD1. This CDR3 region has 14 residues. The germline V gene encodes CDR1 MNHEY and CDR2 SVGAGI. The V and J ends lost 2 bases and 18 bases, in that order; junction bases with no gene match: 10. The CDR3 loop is CASSYVTPGQGHHF. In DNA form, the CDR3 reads TGTGCCAGCAGTTACGTTACCCCGGGACAGGGGCACCACTTT.

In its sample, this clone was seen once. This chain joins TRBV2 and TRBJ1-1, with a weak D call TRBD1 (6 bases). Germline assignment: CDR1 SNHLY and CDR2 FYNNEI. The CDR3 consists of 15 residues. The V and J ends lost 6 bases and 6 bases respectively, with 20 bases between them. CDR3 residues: CASRERPGQGSEAFF. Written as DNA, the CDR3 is TGTGCCAGCAGAGAGCGACCGGGACAAGGCTCTGAAGCTTTCTTT. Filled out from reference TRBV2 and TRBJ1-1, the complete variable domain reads EPEVTQTPSHQVTQMGQEVILRCVPISNHLYFYWYRQILGQKVEFLVSFYNNEISEKSEIFDDQFSVERPDGSNFTLKIRSTKLEDSAMYFCASRERPGQGSEAFFGQGTRLTVV.

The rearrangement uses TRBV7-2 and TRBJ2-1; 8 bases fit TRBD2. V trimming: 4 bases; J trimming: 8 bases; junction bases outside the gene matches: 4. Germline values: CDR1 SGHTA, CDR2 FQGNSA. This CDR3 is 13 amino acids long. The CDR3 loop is CASSYRGGHEQFF. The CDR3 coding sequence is TGTGCCAGCAGCTATCGGGGGGGCCATGAGCAGTTCTTC.

The DNA for the CDR3 is TGTGCCAGCAGTTACTTTCAAGAGACCCAGTACTTC. The encoded protein is CASSYFQETQYF. The J gene is TRBJ2-5, the V gene TRBV6-6; D is undetermined. CDR3 length: 12 amino acids. Per germline, CDR1 MNHNY and CDR2 SVGAGI (reference sequence). Trimming removed 1 base at V and 2 bases at J, with 2 bases between.

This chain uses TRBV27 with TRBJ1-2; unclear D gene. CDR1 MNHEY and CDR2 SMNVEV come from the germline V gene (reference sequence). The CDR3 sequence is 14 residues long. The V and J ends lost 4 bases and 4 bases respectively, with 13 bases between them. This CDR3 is CASSYDVGGYGYTF. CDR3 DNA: TGTGCCAGCAGTTACGACGTGGGTGGCTATGGCTACACCTTC.

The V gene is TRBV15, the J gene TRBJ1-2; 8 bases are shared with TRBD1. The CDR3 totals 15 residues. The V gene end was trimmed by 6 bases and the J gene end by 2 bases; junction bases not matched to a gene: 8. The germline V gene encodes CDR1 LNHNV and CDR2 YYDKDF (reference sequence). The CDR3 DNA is TGTGCCACCAGATTAAAGACAGGGGCAAACTATGGCTACACCTTC. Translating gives CATRLKTGANYGYTF.

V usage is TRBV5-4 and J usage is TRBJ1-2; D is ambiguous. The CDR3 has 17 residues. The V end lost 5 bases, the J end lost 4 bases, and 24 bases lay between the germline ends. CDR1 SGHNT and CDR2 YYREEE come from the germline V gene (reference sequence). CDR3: CASSFGSRQEDAYGYTF. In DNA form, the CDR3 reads TGTGCCAGCAGTTTTGGGTCCCGCCAGGAGGATGCCTATGGCTACACCTTC.

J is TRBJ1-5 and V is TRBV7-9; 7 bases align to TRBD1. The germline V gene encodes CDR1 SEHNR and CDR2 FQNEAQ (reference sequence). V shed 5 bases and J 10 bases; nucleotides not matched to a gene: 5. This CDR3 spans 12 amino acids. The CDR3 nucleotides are TGTGCCAGCAGCAGACAGGGCGGTCCCCAGCATTTT. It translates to CASSRQGGPQHF.

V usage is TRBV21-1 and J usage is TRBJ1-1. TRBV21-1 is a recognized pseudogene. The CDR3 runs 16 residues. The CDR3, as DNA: TGTGCCAGCAGGACAAGGATAGCTACACATCGCACTGAAGCTTTCTTT. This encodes CASRTRIATHRTEAFF.

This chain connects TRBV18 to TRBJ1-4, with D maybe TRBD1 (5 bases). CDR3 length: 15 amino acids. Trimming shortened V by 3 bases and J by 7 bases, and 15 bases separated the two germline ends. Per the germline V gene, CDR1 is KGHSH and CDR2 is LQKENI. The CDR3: CASSPGAGLGEKLFF. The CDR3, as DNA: TGTGCCAGCTCACCCGGGGCAGGCCTCGGTGAAAAACTGTTTTTT.

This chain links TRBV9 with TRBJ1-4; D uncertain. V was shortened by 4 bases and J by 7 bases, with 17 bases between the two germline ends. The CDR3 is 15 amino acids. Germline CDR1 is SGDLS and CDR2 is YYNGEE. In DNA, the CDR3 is TGTGCCAGCAGCTTCAGCGGGGATGCCGGTGAAAAACTGTTTTTT. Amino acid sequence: CASSFSGDAGEKLFF.

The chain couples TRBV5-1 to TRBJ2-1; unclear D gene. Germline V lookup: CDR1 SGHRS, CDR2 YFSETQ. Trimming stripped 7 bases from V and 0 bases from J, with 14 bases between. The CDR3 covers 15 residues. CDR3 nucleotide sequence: TGCGCCAGCGAATTCGGCCCCGGCTCCTACAATGAGCAGTTCTTC. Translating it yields CASEFGPGSYNEQFF.

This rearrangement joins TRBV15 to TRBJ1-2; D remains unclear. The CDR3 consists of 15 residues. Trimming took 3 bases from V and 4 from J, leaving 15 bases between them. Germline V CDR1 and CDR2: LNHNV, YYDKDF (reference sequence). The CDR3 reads CATSSSSVAPYGYTF. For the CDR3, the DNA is TGTGCCACCAGCAGTTCTTCAGTAGCCCCCTATGGCTACACCTTC.

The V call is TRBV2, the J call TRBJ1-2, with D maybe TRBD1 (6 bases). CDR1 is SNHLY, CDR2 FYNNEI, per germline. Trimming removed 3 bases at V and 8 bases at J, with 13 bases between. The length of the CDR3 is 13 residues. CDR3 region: CASSEGAPWGYTF. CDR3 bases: TGTGCCAGCAGTGAGGGGGCCCCTTGGGGCTACACCTTC.

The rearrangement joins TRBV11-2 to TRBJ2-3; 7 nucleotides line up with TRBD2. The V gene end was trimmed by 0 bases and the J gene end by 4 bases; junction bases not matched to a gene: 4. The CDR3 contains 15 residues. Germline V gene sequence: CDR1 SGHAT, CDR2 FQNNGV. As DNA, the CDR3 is TGTGCCAGCAGCTTAGATTGGGCGGGGGCAGATACGCAGTATTTT. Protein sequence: CASSLDWAGADTQYF.

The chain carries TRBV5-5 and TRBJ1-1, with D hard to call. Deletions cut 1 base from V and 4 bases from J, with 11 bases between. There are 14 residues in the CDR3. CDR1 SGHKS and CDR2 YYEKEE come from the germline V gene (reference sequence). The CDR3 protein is CASSLRLGITEAFF. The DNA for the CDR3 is TGTGCCAGCAGCTTGAGACTTGGGATCACTGAAGCTTTCTTT.

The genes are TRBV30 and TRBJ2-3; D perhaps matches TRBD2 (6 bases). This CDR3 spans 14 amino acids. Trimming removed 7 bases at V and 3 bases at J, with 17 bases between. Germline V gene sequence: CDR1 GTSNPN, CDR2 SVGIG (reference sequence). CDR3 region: CAFSGKEGTDTQYF. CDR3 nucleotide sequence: TGTGCCTTTTCAGGGAAGGAGGGGACAGATACGCAGTATTTT.

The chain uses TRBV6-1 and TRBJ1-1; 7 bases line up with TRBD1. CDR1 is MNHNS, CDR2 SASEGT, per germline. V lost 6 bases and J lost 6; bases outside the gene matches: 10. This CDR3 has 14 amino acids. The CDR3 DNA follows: TGTGCCAGCAGGCCCCAGGGGGTGAAGGCTGAAGCTTTCTTT. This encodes CASRPQGVKAEAFF.

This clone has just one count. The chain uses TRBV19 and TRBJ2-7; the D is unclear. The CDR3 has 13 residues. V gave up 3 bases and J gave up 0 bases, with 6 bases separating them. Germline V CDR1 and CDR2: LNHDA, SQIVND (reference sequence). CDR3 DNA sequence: TGTGCCAGTAGTATGGGGATCTCCTACGAGCAGTACTTC. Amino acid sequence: CASSMGISYEQYF.

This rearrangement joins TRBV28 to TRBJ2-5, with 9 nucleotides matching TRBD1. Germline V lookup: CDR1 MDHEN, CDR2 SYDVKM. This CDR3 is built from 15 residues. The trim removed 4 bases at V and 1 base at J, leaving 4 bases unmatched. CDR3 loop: CASSSGDRVQETQYF. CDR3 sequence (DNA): TGTGCCAGCAGTTCCGGGGACAGGGTCCAAGAGACCCAGTACTTC. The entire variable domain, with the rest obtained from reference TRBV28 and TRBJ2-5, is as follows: DVKVTQSSRYLVKRTGEKVFLECVQDMDHENMFWYRQDPGLGLRLIYFSYDVKMKEKGDIPEGYSVSREKKERFSLILESASTNQTSMYLCASSSGDRVQETQYFGPGTRLLVL.

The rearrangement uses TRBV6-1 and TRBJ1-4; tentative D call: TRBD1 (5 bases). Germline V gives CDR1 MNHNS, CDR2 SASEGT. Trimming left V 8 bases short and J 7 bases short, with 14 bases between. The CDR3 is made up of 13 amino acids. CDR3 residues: CASFGGVGEKLFF. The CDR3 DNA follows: TGTGCCAGCTTCGGGGGGGTAGGTGAAAAACTGTTTTTT.

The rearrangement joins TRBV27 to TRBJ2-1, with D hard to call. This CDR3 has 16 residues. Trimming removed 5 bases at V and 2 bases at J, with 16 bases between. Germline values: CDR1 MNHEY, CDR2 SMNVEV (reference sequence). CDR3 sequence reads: CASSPSGSGPYNEQFF. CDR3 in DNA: TGTGCCAGCAGTCCCTCCGGGTCCGGACCCTACAATGAGCAGTTCTTC.

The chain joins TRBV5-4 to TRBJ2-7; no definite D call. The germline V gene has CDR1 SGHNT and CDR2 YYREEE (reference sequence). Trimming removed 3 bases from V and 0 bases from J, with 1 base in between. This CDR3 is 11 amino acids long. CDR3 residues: CASSSSYEQYF. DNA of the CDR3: TGTGCCAGCAGCTCCTCCTACGAGCAGTACTTC.

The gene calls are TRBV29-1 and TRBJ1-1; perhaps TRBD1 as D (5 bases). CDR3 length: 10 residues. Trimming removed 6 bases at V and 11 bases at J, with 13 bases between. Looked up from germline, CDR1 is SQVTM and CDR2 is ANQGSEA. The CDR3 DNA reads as TGCAGCGTCTGGGGGGGGACGGCTTTCTTT. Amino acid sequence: CSVWGGTAFF.

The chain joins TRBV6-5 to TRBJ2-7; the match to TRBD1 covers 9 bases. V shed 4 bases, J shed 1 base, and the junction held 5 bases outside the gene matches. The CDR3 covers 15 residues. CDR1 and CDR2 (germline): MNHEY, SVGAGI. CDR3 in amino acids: CASSSTGTGSYEQYF. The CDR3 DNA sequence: TGTGCCAGCAGTTCAACCGGGACAGGGTCCTACGAGCAGTACTTC.

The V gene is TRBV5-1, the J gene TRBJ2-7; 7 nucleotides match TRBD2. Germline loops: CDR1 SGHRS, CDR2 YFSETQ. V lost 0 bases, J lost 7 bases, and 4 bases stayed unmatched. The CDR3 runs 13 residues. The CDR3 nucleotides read TGCGCCAGCAGCTTGGAGCGGGGCTCGGAGCAGTACTTC. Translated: CASSLERGSEQYF.

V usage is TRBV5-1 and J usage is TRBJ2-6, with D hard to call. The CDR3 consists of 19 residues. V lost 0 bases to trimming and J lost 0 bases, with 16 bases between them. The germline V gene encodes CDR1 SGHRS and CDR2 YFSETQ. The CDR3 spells CASSLEGWAISSGANVLTF. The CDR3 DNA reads TGCGCCAGCAGCTTGGAAGGGTGGGCAATAAGCTCTGGGGCCAACGTCCTGACTTTC.

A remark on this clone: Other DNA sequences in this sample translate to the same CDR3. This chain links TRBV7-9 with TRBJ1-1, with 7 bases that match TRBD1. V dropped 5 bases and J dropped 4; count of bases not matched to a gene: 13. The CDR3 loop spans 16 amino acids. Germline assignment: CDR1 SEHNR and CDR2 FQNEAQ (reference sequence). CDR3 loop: CASSAPTGARGTEAFF. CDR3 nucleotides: TGTGCCAGCAGCGCCCCCACAGGGGCGAGGGGCACTGAAGCTTTCTTT.

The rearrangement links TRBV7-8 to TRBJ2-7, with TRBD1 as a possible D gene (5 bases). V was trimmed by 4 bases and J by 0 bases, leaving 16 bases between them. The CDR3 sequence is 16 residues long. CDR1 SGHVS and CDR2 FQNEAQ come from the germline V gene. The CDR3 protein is CASSWIIEGASYEQYF. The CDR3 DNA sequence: TGTGCCAGCAGCTGGATAATAGAAGGGGCCTCCTACGAGCAGTACTTC.

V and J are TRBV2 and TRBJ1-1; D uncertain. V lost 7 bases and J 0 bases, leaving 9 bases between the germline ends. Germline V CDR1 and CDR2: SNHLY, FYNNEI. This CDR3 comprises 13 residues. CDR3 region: CASTGEMNTEAFF. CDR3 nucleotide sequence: TGTGCCAGCACCGGGGAGATGAACACTGAAGCTTTCTTT.

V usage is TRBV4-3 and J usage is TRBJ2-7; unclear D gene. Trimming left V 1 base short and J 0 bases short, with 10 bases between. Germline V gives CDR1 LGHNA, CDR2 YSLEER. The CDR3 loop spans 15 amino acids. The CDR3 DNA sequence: TGCGCCAGCAGCCAAGGGGCCGGCAGCTCCTACGAGCAGTACTTC. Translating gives CASSQGAGSSYEQYF.